The 27 T cell receptor beta chains below were found in one sample sequenced in a study of T cell changes during pregnancy in multiple sclerosis. Clones were sequenced by immunoSEQ multiplex PCR, and TCRdb holds only the in-frame ones, with some missing. The data hold some 44,000 clones, with 92% observed a single time. This sample comprised CD4+ T cells from peripheral blood mononuclear cells, obtained in the third trimester of pregnancy. The receptors here all came from a female donor with multiple sclerosis, enrolled in a pregnancy study.

The chain joins TRBV28 to TRBJ2-4, with a tentative D call TRBD1 (6 bases). Germline V gives CDR1 MDHEN, CDR2 SYDVKM. V was shortened by 4 bases and J by 3 bases, with 13 bases between the two germline ends. This CDR3 contains 15 residues. CDR3 in amino acids: CASSSRGPNKNIQYF. CDR3 DNA: TGTGCCAGCAGTTCCAGGGGACCTAACAAAAACATTCAGTACTTC. The complete variable domain, with remaining parts taken from reference TRBV28 and TRBJ2-4, reads DVKVTQSSRYLVKRTGEKVFLECVQDMDHENMFWYRQDPGLGLRLIYFSYDVKMKEKGDIPEGYSVSREKKERFSLILESASTNQTSMYLCASSSRGPNKNIQYFGAGTRLSVL.

Here the CDR3 reads CASSLGLSTDTQYF. In DNA, the CDR3 is TGTGCCAGCAGCCTTGGACTGAGCACAGATACGCAGTATTTT. The chain combines TRBV27 with TRBJ2-3, with D possibly being TRBD2 (5 bases). The CDR3 consists of 14 residues. The germline CDR1 and CDR2 sequences are MNHEY and SMNVEV (reference sequence). V was shortened by 6 bases and J by 0 bases, with 10 bases between the two germline ends.

In its sample, this clone was seen once. The CDR3 here is CAIRILVTSERYEQYF. As DNA, the CDR3 is TGTGCCATCCGTATCCTCGTTACTAGCGAGAGATACGAGCAGTACTTC. The V gene is TRBV21-1, the J gene TRBJ2-7; the tabulated D call, TRBD2, remains unverified against the DNA. TRBV21-1 is flagged as a pseudogene. The CDR3 loop spans 16 amino acids.

The chain is built from TRBV10-1 and TRBJ2-7; possible D gene TRBD2, 5 bases. CDR3 size: 16 residues. Germline V gives CDR1 WNHNN, CDR2 SYGVQD (reference sequence). V lost 2 bases, J lost 5 bases, and 19 bases lay in between. The CDR3 reads CASSENEGARLNEQYF. The DNA of the CDR3 is TGCGCCAGCAGTGAGAATGAGGGAGCGAGGTTGAACGAGCAGTACTTC.

The chain links TRBV7-9 to TRBJ2-2; TRBD1 aligns across 11 bases. The CDR3 loop spans 16 amino acids. The V and J ends lost 5 bases and 5 bases, in that order; junction bases with no gene match: 7. CDR1 is SEHNR, CDR2 FQNEAQ, per germline (reference sequence). The CDR3 sequence: CASSTGQGARTGELFF. The CDR3 region has the DNA TGTGCCAGCAGCACTGGACAGGGGGCACGAACCGGGGAGCTGTTTTTT.

The chain couples TRBV5-1 to TRBJ2-1; a possible D gene is TRBD2 (5 bases). V lost 0 bases and J lost 10, with 14 bases in between. This CDR3 has 14 residues. Looked up from germline, CDR1 is SGHRS and CDR2 is YFSETQ. The CDR3 region is CASSLDLARQEQFF. The CDR3 DNA is TGCGCCAGCAGCTTGGATCTAGCCCGGCAAGAGCAGTTCTTC.

This chain links TRBV6-5 with TRBJ2-1; TRBD1 agrees at 7 bases. Germline V CDR1 and CDR2: MNHEY, SVGAGI. The CDR3 consists of 16 residues. V was pared by 4 bases and J by 5 bases, with 11 bases of the junction left unmatched. The CDR3 loop is CASSSRPTGTNNEQFF. The CDR3 nucleotides are TGTGCCAGCAGTTCCCGACCGACAGGGACCAACAATGAGCAGTTCTTC.

The V call is TRBV11-3, the J call TRBJ2-3, with a weak D call TRBD2 (5 bases). This CDR3 has 14 amino acids. With 7 bases removed from V and 0 bases from J, the gap between germline ends came to 11 bases. Germline V gene sequence: CDR1 SGHNT, CDR2 YENEEA. The CDR3 nucleotides are TGTGCCAGCAATCGGGGTCCTAGCACAGATACGCAGTATTTT. As protein: CASNRGPSTDTQYF.

V is TRBV11-3 and J is TRBJ2-7, with D tentatively TRBD1 (5 bases). This CDR3 is built from 12 residues. Germline assignment: CDR1 SGHNT and CDR2 YENEEA. V was clipped by 0 bases and J by 7 bases, with 7 bases between them. The CDR3 DNA is TGTGCCAGCAGCTTAGAGAAGGGGGAGCAGTACTTC. Protein product: CASSLEKGEQYF.

This chain links TRBV5-8 with TRBJ1-5, with a weak D call TRBD1 (5 bases). Trimming removed 4 bases at V and 1 base at J, with 12 bases between. The CDR3 extends over 15 amino acids. The V gene's germline CDR1 is SGHTS and CDR2 YDEGEE. The CDR3 protein is CASSPGALSNQPQHF. CDR3 nucleotide sequence: TGTGCCAGCAGCCCTGGGGCCTTAAGCAATCAGCCCCAGCATTTT.

For this clone: At one end the junction does not follow the germline gene, possibly because of a read error. The chain uses TRBV5-1 and TRBJ2-2, with 9 bases matching TRBD2. This CDR3 is 17 amino acids long. The V gene's germline CDR1 is SGHRS and CDR2 YFSETQ. This chain's CDR3 is CASSLASSGIDTGELFF. Written as DNA, the CDR3 is TGCGCCAGCAGCTTGGCCTCTAGCGGGATCGACACCGGGGAGCTATTTTTT.

The rearrangement joins TRBV5-1 to TRBJ1-1; 7 bases are a match to TRBD1. From germline, CDR1 is SGHRS and CDR2 YFSETQ. The CDR3 has 14 residues. V shed 4 bases and J 1 base; nucleotides not matched to a gene: 4. The CDR3 DNA sequence: TGCGCCAGCAGCACCACAGGGGCGAACACTGAAGCTTTCTTT. It is translated as CASSTTGANTEAFF.

This clone came up once. The chain recombines TRBV28 with TRBJ2-1; the match to TRBD2 covers 11 bases. The CDR3 length is 16 residues. The junction had 10 bases not matched to a gene; V was cut back by 5 bases and J by 7 bases. From germline, CDR1 is MDHEN and CDR2 SYDVKM. The CDR3 DNA is TGTGCCAGCAGTCCACTAGTAGCGGGAGGGGGTAATGAGCAGTTCTTC. This codes for CASSPLVAGGGNEQFF.

This clone came up a few times. The genes are TRBV7-2 and TRBJ1-1; a possible D gene is TRBD1 (6 bases). Trimming left V 1 base short and J 2 bases short, with 17 bases between. The germline V gene has CDR1 SGHTA and CDR2 FQGNSA. The CDR3 consists of 17 residues. In DNA, the CDR3 is TGTGCCAGCAGCTTAGTGGGCCGGACAGTTACTAACACTGAAGCTTTCTTT. This gives the protein CASSLVGRTVTNTEAFF.

The chain has TRBV19 and TRBJ2-6, with D unclear. Between the trimmed V and J ends, which lost 7 bases and 0 bases, there was a span of 7 bases. The CDR3 is 14 amino acids. In germline, CDR1 is LNHDA, CDR2 SQIVND (reference sequence). This CDR3 is CASKDTSGANVLTF. CDR3 nucleotides: TGTGCCAGTAAAGACACCTCTGGGGCCAACGTCCTGACTTTC.

The chain has TRBV19 and TRBJ2-7; D is unclear. The CDR3 runs 14 residues. Germline lookup yields CDR1 LNHDA and CDR2 SQIVND (reference sequence). The V and J ends lost 1 base and 1 base respectively, with 8 bases between them. CDR3 sequence (DNA): TGTGCCAGTAGTATAGTGGCAGGATCCTACGAGCAGTACTTC. Amino acid sequence: CASSIVAGSYEQYF.

The V and J genes are TRBV7-9 and TRBJ2-7; 8 bases line up with TRBD2. V dropped 5 bases and J dropped 0; count of bases not matched to a gene: 9. Germline-derived CDR1 and CDR2 are SEHNR and FQNEAQ (reference sequence). The length of the CDR3 is 16 residues. The CDR3 loop is CASSTPAGAFSYEQYF. The CDR3 nucleotides read TGTGCCAGCAGCACCCCAGCGGGAGCGTTCTCCTACGAGCAGTACTTC.

This clone was found once. The rearrangement uses TRBV28 and TRBJ2-7; the match to TRBD1 covers 10 bases. The J segment lost 5 bases and the V segment lost 5 bases, leaving 9 bases of the junction unmatched. The CDR3 has 15 residues. Germline-derived CDR1 and CDR2 are MDHEN and SYDVKM. This CDR3 reads CASSLLGTGVHEQYF. The CDR3 DNA reads as TGTGCCAGCAGTCTCTTAGGGACAGGGGTCCACGAGCAGTACTTC.

The chain employs TRBV2 and TRBJ2-1, with TRBD2 matching 8 bases. CDR3 length equals 15 residues. Germline CDR1 and CDR2: SNHLY and FYNNEI. V shed 7 bases, J shed 4 bases, and the junction held 9 bases outside the gene matches. CDR3: CASNRPAGEYNEQFF. In nucleotides, the CDR3 is TGTGCCAGCAATCGCCCAGCGGGAGAGTACAATGAGCAGTTCTTC. The complete variable domain, with remaining parts taken from reference TRBV2 and TRBJ2-1, reads EPEVTQTPSHQVTQMGQEVILRCVPISNHLYFYWYRQILGQKVEFLVSFYNNEISEKSEIFDDQFSVERPDGSNFTLKIRSTKLEDSAMYFCASNRPAGEYNEQFFGPGTRLTVL.

The CDR3 DNA is TGTGCCAGCAGCCAAAACGGGGTAGGGGAAAAACTGTTTTTT. Translation gives CASSQNGVGEKLFF. The chain recombines TRBV5-6 with TRBJ1-4; D ambiguous. The CDR3 is made up of 14 amino acids. Germline CDR1 and CDR2: SGHDT and YYEEEE. Trimming left V 4 bases short and J 8 bases short, with 15 bases between.

This clone was counted once. This chain joins TRBV10-3 and TRBJ1-5, with 7 bases lining up with TRBD1. CDR3 length: 15 residues. CDR1 ENHRY and CDR2 SYGVKD come from the germline V gene. J gave up 4 bases and V 3 bases, and 6 bases lay outside the gene matches. CDR3 residues: CAISDSGGSNQPQHF. Here the CDR3 DNA reads TGTGCCATCAGTGACTCAGGGGGGTCAAATCAGCCCCAGCATTTT.

V and J are TRBV5-1 and TRBJ2-1, with 13 bases lining up with TRBD2. CDR1 and CDR2 from the germline V gene are SGHRS and YFSETQ. The CDR3 extends over 15 amino acids. V was pared by 0 bases and J by 10 bases, with 4 bases of the junction left unmatched. CDR3 region: CASSLDTSGRGEQFF. The CDR3 DNA follows: TGCGCCAGCAGCTTGGACACTAGCGGGAGGGGAGAGCAGTTCTTC.

As DNA, the CDR3 is TGTGCCAGCAGCTCCCCCTTAGGGACAGCTAGCACAGATACGCAGTATTTT. Translated, it gives CASSSPLGTASTDTQYF. The rearrangement uses TRBV11-2 and TRBJ2-3; 7 nucleotides match TRBD1. Per the germline V gene, CDR1 is SGHAT and CDR2 is FQNNGV. The junction had 10 bases not matched to a gene; V was cut back by 4 bases and J by 0 bases. The CDR3 is 17 residues long. Full variable domain (outside the CDR3, taken from reference TRBV11-2 and TRBJ2-3): EAGVAQSPRYKIIEKRQSVAFWCNPISGHATLYWYQQILGQGPKLLIQFQNNGVVDDSQLPKDRFSAERLKGVDSTLKIQPAKLEDSAVYLCASSSPLGTASTDTQYFGPGTRLTVL.

This rearrangement joins TRBV7-9 to TRBJ1-1; D not certain. Trimming left V 1 base short and J 8 bases short, with 11 bases between. Germline V gives CDR1 SEHNR, CDR2 FQNEAQ (reference sequence). CDR3 length: 13 amino acids. The CDR3 reads CASSLGISREAFF. The CDR3 DNA reads TGTGCCAGCAGCTTAGGGATATCTAGGGAAGCTTTCTTT. The variable domain in full, completed from reference TRBV7-9 and TRBJ1-1, reads DTGVSQNPRHKITKRGQNVTFRCDPISEHNRLYWYRQTLGQGPEFLTYFQNEAQLEKSRLLSDRFSAERPKGSFSTLEIQRTEQGDSAMYLCASSLGISREAFFGQGTRLTVV.

This sequence joins TRBV27 and TRBJ2-1; TRBD1 matches 9 bases. Germline V gene lookup returns CDR1 MNHEY and CDR2 SMNVEV (reference sequence). The J segment lost 4 bases and the V segment lost 6 bases, leaving 7 bases of the junction unmatched. The CDR3 runs to 15 residues. The DNA for the CDR3 is TGTGCCAGCAGGGTGGACAGGGGTGGGTACAATGAGCAGTTCTTC. It codes for CASRVDRGGYNEQFF.

This chain uses TRBV18 with TRBJ1-2, with D perhaps matching TRBD1 (6 bases). This CDR3 has 14 amino acids. Between the trimmed V and J ends, which lost 3 bases and 2 bases, there was a span of 10 bases. CDR1 is KGHSH, CDR2 LQKENI, per germline. The CDR3 DNA reads as TGTGCCAGCTCACCCAGGGACAAAAACTATGGCTACACCTTC. Encoded protein: CASSPRDKNYGYTF.

This chain connects TRBV7-2 to TRBJ2-7, with 9 bases matching TRBD1. Germline values: CDR1 SGHTA, CDR2 FQGNSA. There are 15 residues in the CDR3. The J segment lost 0 bases and the V segment lost 3 bases, leaving 3 bases of the junction unmatched. CDR3: CASSFLGQGSYEQYF. The DNA of the CDR3 is TGTGCCAGCAGCTTTCTGGGACAGGGCTCCTACGAGCAGTACTTC. The full variable domain, in which reference TRBV7-2 and TRBJ2-7 provide the parts outside the CDR3, is GAGVSQSPSNKVTEKGKDVELRCDPISGHTALYWYRQSLGQGLEFLIYFQGNSAPDKSGLPSDRFSAERTGGSVSTLTIQRTQQEDSAVYLCASSFLGQGSYEQYFGPGTRLTVT.